This T cell receptor beta chain was found in a study of cytomegalovirus exposure and HLA in healthy donors. Study results and limitations: In a later analysis, TCR association rates varied by HLA locus: DRB1 most, HLA-C fewest. The study labeled around 160 TCR beta chains cytomegalovirus-associated.

PCR used 60 Vbeta primers and 13 Jbeta primers. The method was immunoSEQ multiplex PCR; TCRdb's version includes in-frame clones alone and lacks a portion of them. The sample lists 300,000 or so clones, around four fifths occurring once. Germline lookup yields CDR1 KGHSH and CDR2 LQKENI. This CDR3 region has 16 residues. The trim removed 3 bases at V and 6 bases at J, leaving 12 bases unmatched. About this clone: Its specificity is unknown.

The sequencing input was PBMCs. This clonotype originated in a woman aged 40 to 50 in good health and CMV-seropositive. The chain couples TRBV18 to TRBJ2-3; 7 bases map to TRBD2. CDR3 DNA sequence: TGTGCCAGCTCACCCGACTCTAGGGCCGGGGGGGATACGCAGTATTTT. Encoded protein: CASSPDSRAGGDTQYF.